This entry features one T cell receptor (beta chain) sequence. Its cognate antigen is unknown. The sample comes from a study of STAT5B mutations in CD4+ large granular lymphocyte leukemia. Study findings and constraints: Patient CD4-sorted repertoires stayed more clonal than healthy ones after leukemic-clone removal.

Per the germline V gene, CDR1 is KGHSH and CDR2 is LQKENI. V was shortened by 0 bases and J by 8 bases, with 16 bases between the two germline ends. The length of the CDR3 is 15 residues. Healthy controls were blood donor buffy coats. The assay was run at survey level. Assay used: immunoSEQ multiplex PCR; TCRdb lists only in-frame clones, some missing. This sample has some 32,000 clones, with around 85% found just once. The sequenced sample was CD4+ T cells from blood buffy coats. This receptor was identified in a human donor in good health. The V and J genes are TRBV18 and TRBJ1-2, with D uncertain. CDR3 amino acids: CASSPPSTDFGGYTF. Here the CDR3 DNA reads TGTGCCAGCTCACCACCTTCTACTGATTTCGGGGGCTACACCTTC.